These T cell receptor beta chains were read from a single sample in a study of blood T cell repertoires in COVID-19. The method was immunoSEQ multiplex PCR; TCRdb's version includes in-frame clones alone and lacks a portion of them. This table holds some 35,000 clones, less than 90% found once. What was sequenced was peripheral blood. The receptors originated from a man in his 70s with acute or convalescent COVID-19. CDR3s include the opening cysteine and the closing phenylalanine or tryptophan. Each record gives: V gene, J gene, CDR3 protein.

>TRBV6-5|TRBJ2-1
CASSSEGPWDEQFF
>TRBV7-2|TRBJ1-1
CASSQQGFGTEAFF
>TRBV6-6|TRBJ2-7
CASSYLPSGSSYEQYF
>TRBV5-1|TRBJ2-1
CASSTTPTGRPYNEQFF
>TRBV28|TRBJ1-1
CASSYSYLTEAFF
>TRBV5-1|TRBJ1-3
CASSPQISGNTIYF
>TRBV6-4|TRBJ2-6
CASSETGGTGANVLTF
>TRBV4-1|TRBJ1-1
CASSQRDSVEAFF
>TRBV6-2/TRBV6-3|TRBJ2-2
CASSYLTSGEGTGELFF
>TRBV29-1|TRBJ2-7
CSVAGQVSYEQYF
>TRBV7-9|TRBJ2-5
CASSLESPSGEKETQYF
>TRBV29-1|TRBJ2-5
CSLVGSSGSQETQYF
>TRBV10-3|TRBJ2-5
CAISETDEETQYF
>TRBV9|TRBJ2-1
CASSEGLAGRLGYNEQFF
>TRBV21-1|TRBJ2-7
CARLGLAGDGEQYF
>TRBV11-2|TRBJ1-1
CASSDRRVTEAFF